This entry lists 3 T cell receptor beta chains sequenced from one sample in a study of cytomegalovirus exposure and HLA in healthy donors. 13 Jbeta primers and 60 Vbeta primers were used for the PCR. Clones were read by immunoSEQ multiplex PCR, and TCRdb kept only the in-frame ones, dropping some. The profile shows roughly 81,000 clones, more than 60% of them singletons. Sequencing used PBMCs. All receptors come from a boy between 10 and 17 years old in good health and CMV-seronegative.

With respect to this clone: One end of the junction does not line up with germline, which may come from a read error. This chain links TRBV5-1 with TRBJ2-6, with D perhaps matching TRBD1 (5 bases). Per the germline V gene, CDR1 is SGHRS and CDR2 is YFSETQ. This CDR3 contains 11 residues. The CDR3 coding sequence is TGCGCCAGCAGCCCATGGAAGGGGTCGGCTTTC. This codes for CASSPWKGSAF.

The chain carries TRBV15 and TRBJ2-3, with 7 nucleotides matching TRBD1. With V trimmed by 6 bases and J by 5 bases, 11 bases remained unmatched. CDR3 length: 15 amino acids. The germline CDR1 and CDR2 sequences are LNHNV and YYDKDF (reference sequence). DNA for the CDR3: TGTGCCACCAGGGGCCGGGACAGTATGATAGATACGCAGTATTTT. Its translation is CATRGRDSMIDTQYF.

V usage is TRBV28 and J usage is TRBJ2-5, with TRBD2 matching 8 bases. With 3 bases clipped from V and 2 bases from J, the junction kept 5 bases outside the gene matches. The CDR3 spans 15 residues. Germline values: CDR1 MDHEN, CDR2 SYDVKM. DNA of the CDR3: TGTGCCAGCAGTTTCCGGGGGGGTAAACAAGAGACCCAGTACTTC. Translation gives CASSFRGGKQETQYF.